Each of the 13 T cell receptor beta chains below was sequenced from the same sample in a study of shared clonotypes between healthy human individuals. Libraries were prepared by immunoSEQ multiplex PCR; TCRdb keeps only in-frame clonotypes and omits some of them. The repertoire consists of 2,500,000 or so clones, with more than 85% occurring once and the leading ten covering more than 0.35%. The sample was naive CD4+ T cells from PBMCs. Subset: CD45RA+ positively selected. Source of these receptors: a man aged 18 to 30 in good health. Some clones in this sample may be carry-over from other donors' samples.

J is TRBJ2-5 and V is TRBV6-4, with 10 bases lining up with TRBD2. J lost 14 bases, V lost 4 bases, and 7 bases had no gene match. Germline V CDR1 and CDR2: MRHNA, SNTAGT. This CDR3 is 12 amino acids long. CDR3 sequence (DNA): TGTGCCAGCAGTGGTTCTAGCGGGAGATTATACTTC. Its translation: CASSGSSGRLYF.

The chain joins TRBV5-1 to TRBJ2-7; 7 bases map to TRBD2. CDR1 is SGHRS and CDR2 is YFSETQ in the germline V gene. V gave up 0 bases and J gave up 5 bases; unmatched junction bases: 8. CDR3 size: 15 residues. CDR3 residues: CASSLGIREGNEQYF. The DNA for the CDR3 is TGCGCCAGCAGCTTGGGTATCAGGGAGGGCAACGAGCAGTACTTC.

The V and J genes are TRBV5-1 and TRBJ2-5; 10 bases are a match to TRBD1. Per germline, CDR1 SGHRS and CDR2 YFSETQ. CDR3 size: 15 residues. With 3 bases clipped from V and 4 bases from J, the junction kept 6 bases outside the gene matches. The CDR3 DNA follows: TGCGCCAGCAGCTATGGACAGGGGGGCCCAGAGACCCAGTACTTC. Protein product: CASSYGQGGPETQYF.

V gene TRBV7-9 combines with J gene TRBJ1-4; TRBD1 aligns across 7 bases. The germline V gene encodes CDR1 SEHNR and CDR2 FQNEAQ (reference sequence). V trimming: 5 bases; J trimming: 6 bases; junction bases outside the gene matches: 9. CDR3 length: 15 residues. CDR3 sequence: CASSRDRAPHEKLFF. The CDR3 DNA follows: TGTGCCAGCAGCCGTGACAGGGCTCCCCATGAAAAACTGTTTTTT.

The chain joins TRBV18 to TRBJ1-2, with no clear D. The CDR3 runs to 12 residues. Germline CDR1 and CDR2: KGHSH and LQKENI. Trimming pared 2 bases from V and 7 bases from J, leaving 8 bases between. CDR3 in amino acids: CASSPIGPGYTF. The DNA for the CDR3 is TGTGCCAGCTCACCAATCGGGCCTGGCTACACCTTC. Based on the CDR3 plus reference TRBV18 and TRBJ1-2, the full variable domain is NAGVMQNPRHLVRRRGQEARLRCSPMKGHSHVYWYRQLPEEGLKFMVYLQKENIIDESGMPKERFSAEFPKEGPSILRIQQVVRGDSAAYFCASSPIGPGYTFGSGTRLTVV.

This chain joins TRBV15 and TRBJ1-4; possibly TRBD1 for D (5 bases). V was cut by 0 bases and J by 0 bases, with 8 bases left in between. Germline CDR1 LNHNV, CDR2 YYDKDF (reference sequence). There are 16 residues in the CDR3. The CDR3 here is CATSRDRGATNEKLFF. CDR3 coding DNA: TGTGCCACCAGCAGAGATCGGGGGGCAACTAATGAAAAACTGTTTTTT.

This clone was detected only once. J is TRBJ1-1 and V is TRBV7-9; D gene ambiguous. The germline gives CDR1 SEHNR, CDR2 FQNEAQ (reference sequence). The V end lost 3 bases, the J end lost 7 bases, and 15 bases lay between the germline ends. CDR3 length: 14 residues. CDR3 bases: TGTGCCAGCAGCTTGTACTTGGACGGGGTTGAAGCTTTCTTT. This translates into CASSLYLDGVEAFF.

J is TRBJ2-7 and V is TRBV10-2, with 7 positions matching TRBD2. CDR3 length: 15 amino acids. Germline loops: CDR1 WSHSY, CDR2 SAAADI. Unmatched junction bases numbered 5, after V lost 0 bases and J lost 3 bases. The CDR3: CASSESAGDYYEQYF. In DNA form, the CDR3 reads TGCGCCAGCAGTGAGTCTGCCGGGGACTACTACGAGCAGTACTTC.

This clone appeared a few times. The chain combines TRBV4-2 with TRBJ1-2; TRBD1 matches at 9 bases. The ends lost 1 base at V and 5 bases at J; junction bases unmatched: 5. The CDR3 has 15 amino acids. Germline values: CDR1 LGHNA, CDR2 YNFKEQ. The CDR3 sequence is CASSQGTGDRYGYTF. In nucleotides, the CDR3 is TGTGCCAGCAGCCAAGGGACAGGGGATCGGTATGGCTACACCTTC.

The chain has TRBV4-1 and TRBJ1-2; D unresolved. The V end was cut by 3 bases, the J end by 8 bases, with 16 bases between. Per the germline V gene, CDR1 is MGHRA and CDR2 is YSYEKL. The CDR3 loop spans 14 amino acids. Written as DNA, the CDR3 is TGCGCCAGCAGCCAGGACTCTACGAGACGCGGCTACACCTTC. Its translation is CASSQDSTRRGYTF.

V is TRBV2 and J is TRBJ1-5; no definite D call. Trimming shortened V by 4 bases and J by 3 bases, and 10 bases separated the two germline ends. CDR3 length equals 14 residues. CDR1 is SNHLY, CDR2 FYNNEI, per germline. DNA of the CDR3: TGTGCCAGCAGTGCCGGGATGGTCAATCAGCCCCAGCATTTT. Protein: CASSAGMVNQPQHF.

CDR3 bases: TGCGCCAGCAGCCAAGCACCTGGACAGGGGGGCAGTAATGAAAAACTGTTTTTT. Encoded protein: CASSQAPGQGGSNEKLFF. The V and J genes are TRBV4-1 and TRBJ1-4, with 10 bases matching TRBD1. Germline V CDR1 and CDR2: MGHRA, YSYEKL. CDR3 size: 18 residues. The J segment lost 4 bases and the V segment lost 1 base, leaving 9 bases of the junction unmatched.

This clone has only a few counts. CDR3 coding DNA: TGTGCCATCAGTGAGTCTTCAGGGCTCTGGGGTGAAGCTTTCTTT. It encodes CAISESSGLWGEAFF. This chain links TRBV10-3 with TRBJ1-1, with D tentatively TRBD1 (5 bases). The germline CDR1 and CDR2 sequences are ENHRY and SYGVKD. Trimming took 0 bases from V and 7 from J, leaving 15 bases between them. The length of the CDR3 is 15 residues.